These 32 T cell receptor beta chains originate from one sample sequenced in a study of cytomegalovirus exposure and HLA in healthy donors. Sequenced by immunoSEQ multiplex PCR; TCRdb stores in-frame clones only, minus some. The repertoire consists of hundreds of thousands of clones, with around 86% occurring once and the leading ten covering roughly 2%. Sample: PBMCs. The receptors were gathered from a woman in her late teens or twenties in good health and CMV-seropositive.

This clone was seen only once. V and J are TRBV30 and TRBJ1-5; TRBD1 matches at 8 bases. This CDR3 is built from 16 residues. V shed 5 bases, J shed 9 bases, and the junction held 18 bases outside the gene matches. Germline CDR1 and CDR2: GTSNPN and SVGIG (reference sequence). DNA for the CDR3: TGTGCCTGGGCTCCCCCCTATACAGGGGGTTCCGTGCCCCAGCATTTT. This gives the protein CAWAPPYTGGSVPQHF.

The chain links TRBV6-5 to TRBJ1-3; D unclear. CDR1 MNHEY and CDR2 SVGAGI come from the germline V gene. The CDR3 is 15 residues long. V lost 3 bases and J lost 0, with 9 bases in between. CDR3 sequence: CASSYRWSSGNTIYF. The CDR3 DNA is TGTGCCAGCAGTTATAGGTGGAGCTCTGGAAACACCATATATTTT.

This sequence joins TRBV27 and TRBJ2-4; the match to TRBD2 covers 7 bases. The CDR3 is 14 residues long. Germline trimming cut 6 bases from V and 7 bases from J; bases unmatched to any gene: 9. CDR1 MNHEY and CDR2 SMNVEV come from the germline V gene (reference sequence). The CDR3 DNA is TGTGCCAGCAGCGGGGACGGGAGGTTTAACATTCAGTACTTC. It is translated as CASSGDGRFNIQYF.

This chain connects TRBV30 to TRBJ1-5; 7 bases are a match to TRBD1. This CDR3 region has 15 residues. The J segment lost 2 bases and the V segment lost 4 bases, leaving 8 bases of the junction unmatched. Germline values: CDR1 GTSNPN, CDR2 SVGIG (reference sequence). The DNA of the CDR3 is TGTGCCTGGAAATACAGGGGCGGGGGCAATCAGCCCCAGCATTTT. Protein product: CAWKYRGGGNQPQHF.

The chain has TRBV28 and TRBJ1-5; no clear D gene. CDR1 is MDHEN and CDR2 is SYDVKM in the germline V gene. Trimming pared 6 bases from V and 3 bases from J, leaving 15 bases between. This CDR3 contains 15 residues. CDR3 sequence (DNA): TGTGCCAGCAGCGCCCCGGACGGGAACAATCAGCCCCAGCATTTT. Translation gives CASSAPDGNNQPQHF.

This rearrangement joins TRBV29-1 to TRBJ2-2, with 12 bases lining up with TRBD2. The CDR3 totals 15 residues. The trim removed 2 bases at V and 7 bases at J, leaving 5 bases unmatched. Germline-derived CDR1 and CDR2 are SQVTM and ANQGSEA. Here the CDR3 reads CSVERTSGKNGELFF. The DNA of the CDR3 is TGCAGCGTTGAAAGGACTAGCGGGAAAAACGGGGAGCTGTTTTTT.

V gene TRBV19 combines with J gene TRBJ2-7; weak D call: TRBD1 (6 bases). The germline V gene has CDR1 LNHDA and CDR2 SQIVND (reference sequence). This CDR3 has 15 amino acids. Trimming stripped 3 bases from V and 6 bases from J, with 18 bases between. This CDR3 reads CASSIGGGGPTEQYF. In DNA form, the CDR3 reads TGTGCCAGTAGTATTGGGGGCGGTGGGCCCACCGAGCAGTACTTC.

The table lists this clone with a count of one. This rearrangement joins TRBV14 to TRBJ2-1, with 13 bases that match TRBD2. The CDR3 runs to 16 residues. The V gene's germline CDR1 is SGHDN and CDR2 FVKESK. J lost 2 bases, V lost 5 bases, and 3 bases had no gene match. Here the CDR3 DNA reads TGTGCCAGCAGCAAACTAGCGGGAGGGCCCTACAATGAGCAGTTCTTC. The encoded protein is CASSKLAGGPYNEQFF.

V and J are TRBV27 and TRBJ2-1; TRBD1 aligns across 9 bases. The trim removed 6 bases at V and 7 bases at J, leaving 10 bases unmatched. The CDR3 spans 15 residues. From germline, CDR1 is MNHEY and CDR2 SMNVEV (reference sequence). This CDR3 is CASRRPGQGFNEQFF. For the CDR3, the DNA is TGTGCCAGCAGACGACCGGGACAGGGTTTTAATGAGCAGTTCTTC.

The chain uses TRBV7-8 and TRBJ1-3; the match to TRBD1 covers 10 bases. This CDR3 is built from 21 residues. V lost 0 bases, J lost 1 base, and 15 bases stayed unmatched. Germline V gene sequence: CDR1 SGHVS, CDR2 FQNEAQ. For the CDR3, the DNA is TGTGCCAGCAGCTTAGCGAACTGGGCAGACAGGGGGCGGTTTTCTGGAAACACCATATATTTT. This sequence encodes CASSLANWADRGRFSGNTIYF.

This clone appeared once. V and J are TRBV27 and TRBJ1-1; D is uncertain. Germline CDR1 is MNHEY and CDR2 is SMNVEV (reference sequence). The CDR3 totals 14 residues. The germline V and J ends were trimmed by 3 bases and 2 bases, with 10 bases remaining between them. The CDR3 protein is CASSLAGINTEAFF. The CDR3 coding sequence is TGTGCCAGCAGTTTGGCGGGGATTAACACTGAAGCTTTCTTT.

The chain links TRBV13 to TRBJ2-1; 9 bases map to TRBD2. The germline gives CDR1 PRHDT, CDR2 FYEKMQ (reference sequence). The J segment lost 7 bases and the V segment lost 3 bases, leaving 10 bases of the junction unmatched. This CDR3 contains 16 residues. The CDR3 reads CASSFGPLAGLNEQFF. The CDR3 DNA follows: TGTGCCAGCAGCTTTGGCCCTCTAGCGGGATTAAATGAGCAGTTCTTC.

CDR3 residues: CASSFRLAGTNEQFF. The CDR3, as DNA: TGTGCCAGCAGCTTTCGACTAGCGGGAACTAATGAGCAGTTCTTC. The chain joins TRBV7-9 to TRBJ2-1; 11 nucleotides agree with TRBD2. Germline loops: CDR1 SEHNR, CDR2 FQNEAQ (reference sequence). This CDR3 spans 15 amino acids. The V segment lost 3 bases and the J segment 7 bases; nucleotides outside the gene matches: 5.

V is TRBV5-1 and J is TRBJ2-5, with D unresolved. Germline CDR1 is SGHRS and CDR2 is YFSETQ. The CDR3 runs 13 residues. V lost 3 bases, J lost 1 base, and 7 bases lay in between. Written as DNA, the CDR3 is TGCGCCAGCAGCTCTAACCCCCAAGAGACCCAGTACTTC. As protein: CASSSNPQETQYF.

This chain links TRBV6-5 with TRBJ2-7; TRBD1 agrees at 9 bases. Germline CDR1 reads MNHEY; CDR2 reads SVGAGI. This CDR3 has 15 residues. With V trimmed by 4 bases and J by 3 bases, 7 bases remained unmatched. CDR3 residues: CASSSRQGGIYEQYF. In nucleotides, the CDR3 is TGTGCCAGCAGTTCCCGACAGGGGGGAATCTACGAGCAGTACTTC.

The J gene is TRBJ1-5, the V gene TRBV6-6; 10 nucleotides line up with TRBD1. The trim removed 5 bases at V and 6 bases at J, leaving 10 bases unmatched. Germline assignment: CDR1 MNHNY and CDR2 SVGAGI (reference sequence). This CDR3 region has 16 residues. The CDR3 is CASSTQSGTGVQPQHF. The CDR3 nucleotides read TGTGCCAGCAGTACTCAATCCGGGACAGGGGTTCAGCCCCAGCATTTT.

V is TRBV7-2 and J is TRBJ2-1; 7 positions match TRBD2. V lost 4 bases and J lost 4; bases outside the gene matches: 16. Germline values: CDR1 SGHTA, CDR2 FQGNSA. CDR3 size: 18 residues. CDR3 sequence reads: CASSSERWAGVAYNEQFF. CDR3 nucleotides: TGTGCCAGCAGCTCAGAGCGCTGGGCGGGAGTTGCGTACAATGAGCAGTTCTTC.

This chain links TRBV7-2 with TRBJ1-3, with no clear D. CDR3 length: 13 residues. The germline CDR1 and CDR2 sequences are SGHTA and FQGNSA. V dropped 4 bases and J dropped 4 bases, with 8 bases sitting between them. The CDR3 loop reads CASSSSSGNTIYF. The CDR3 DNA follows: TGTGCCAGCAGCTCCTCCTCGGGAAACACCATATATTTT.

The chain has TRBV7-6 and TRBJ2-5, with TRBD2 matching over 14 bases. The trim removed 6 bases at V and 7 bases at J, leaving 7 bases unmatched. Germline V gene lookup returns CDR1 SGHVS and CDR2 FNYEAQ. The CDR3 totals 15 residues. The CDR3 reads CASRSGLAGVWTQYF. The CDR3 coding sequence is TGTGCCAGCAGATCGGGACTAGCGGGAGTTTGGACCCAGTACTTC. Full variable domain (rest looked up from reference TRBV7-6 and TRBJ2-5): GAGVSQSPRYKVTKRGQDVALRCDPISGHVSLYWYRQALGQGPEFLTYFNYEAQQDKSGLPNDRFSAERPEGSISTLTIQRTEQRDSAMYRCASRSGLAGVWTQYFGPGTRLLVL.

This clone was observed a single time. The chain is built from TRBV18 and TRBJ2-1; D is possibly TRBD1 (6 bases). Deletions cut 2 bases from V and 7 bases from J, with 18 bases between. This CDR3 comprises 16 residues. The germline V gene encodes CDR1 KGHSH and CDR2 LQKENI. The CDR3: CASSPEDSPVWNEQFF. The CDR3 bases are TGTGCCAGCTCACCAGAGGACAGTCCTGTCTGGAATGAGCAGTTCTTC.

As DNA, the CDR3 is TGTGCCAGCAGAGGACTTGGACTAGCGGAGCTCTACGAGCAGTACTTC. Protein: CASRGLGLAELYEQYF. The chain carries TRBV28 and TRBJ2-7; 10 bases are shared with TRBD2. Germline-derived CDR1 and CDR2 are MDHEN and SYDVKM. V shed 6 bases and J 3 bases; nucleotides not matched to a gene: 11. The CDR3 is 16 residues long.

The chain has TRBV7-9 and TRBJ2-3; TRBD2 aligns across 13 bases. Germline V lookup: CDR1 SEHNR, CDR2 FQNEAQ (reference sequence). The ends lost 5 bases at V and 2 bases at J; junction bases unmatched: 7. CDR3 length: 17 amino acids. As DNA, the CDR3 is TGTGCCAGCAGCAACCCGGGACTAGCGGGGTTCACAGATACGCAGTATTTT. This codes for CASSNPGLAGFTDTQYF.

The chain couples TRBV10-1 to TRBJ2-5; TRBD2 might be the D (6 bases). The CDR3 sequence is 15 residues long. The V gene's germline CDR1 is WNHNN and CDR2 SYGVQD (reference sequence). V shed 5 bases and J shed 1 base, with 14 bases lying between them. As DNA, the CDR3 is TGCGCCAGCAGTCTAGGAGGGGTTGGCCAAGAGACCCAGTACTTC. Translating it yields CASSLGGVGQETQYF.

This clone was seen a handful of times. V usage is TRBV19 and J usage is TRBJ2-7; the match to TRBD2 covers 7 bases. Germline loops: CDR1 LNHDA, CDR2 SQIVND (reference sequence). The V gene end was trimmed by 7 bases and the J gene end by 3 bases; junction bases not matched to a gene: 12. This CDR3 is 15 amino acids long. The CDR3 DNA reads as TGTGCCAGTACCTTGTCGGCGGCGGGGGACTACGAGCAGTACTTC. This encodes CASTLSAAGDYEQYF.

The chain uses TRBV6-1 and TRBJ2-3; weak D call: TRBD1 (8 bases). CDR3 length: 15 amino acids. Germline CDR1 MNHNS, CDR2 SASEGT. V shed 2 bases and J shed 3 bases, with 12 bases lying between them. CDR3 in DNA: TGTGCCAGCAGTGAACAACAGGGGGGGACAGATACGCAGTATTTT. This codes for CASSEQQGGTDTQYF.

The CDR3 sequence: CASSERDRVNFYEQYF. CDR3 sequence (DNA): TGTGCCAGCAGCGAACGTGACAGGGTAAATTTCTACGAGCAGTACTTC. This rearrangement joins TRBV9 to TRBJ2-7; 7 nucleotides match TRBD1. V shed 3 bases, J shed 3 bases, and the junction held 12 bases outside the gene matches. The CDR3 totals 16 residues. Germline V CDR1 and CDR2: SGDLS, YYNGEE.

Concerning this clone: This sample includes further DNA sequences coding for the same CDR3. This chain connects TRBV6-5 to TRBJ1-1; tentative D call: TRBD1 (6 bases). The germline V gene encodes CDR1 MNHEY and CDR2 SVGAGI. Trimming took off 6 bases at V and 1 base at J, with 9 bases between the two ends. This CDR3 region has 13 residues. The CDR3 DNA reads as TGTGCCAGCAGCTTGACAGGGAACACTGAAGCTTTCTTT. This encodes CASSLTGNTEAFF.

V and J are TRBV27 and TRBJ2-7, with 12 bases aligning to TRBD2. CDR1 and CDR2 (germline): MNHEY, SMNVEV (reference sequence). The ends lost 7 bases at V and 12 bases at J; junction bases unmatched: 10. CDR3 length equals 13 residues. CDR3 in DNA: TGTGCCAGCATTCCGACTAGCGGGAGCCGTATGTACTTC. Translation gives CASIPTSGSRMYF.

The chain's CDR3 is CASSPGEGFRDYGYTF. The CDR3, as DNA: TGTGCCAGCAGCCCAGGGGAGGGGTTTAGAGACTATGGCTACACCTTC. The chain has TRBV7-9 and TRBJ1-2, with a weak D call TRBD1 (6 bases). CDR3 length: 16 amino acids. Germline V gene sequence: CDR1 SEHNR, CDR2 FQNEAQ (reference sequence). Trimming cost V 5 bases and J 3 bases, with 19 bases left between them.

The gene calls are TRBV6-5 and TRBJ2-7, with D maybe TRBD2 (6 bases). CDR1 MNHEY and CDR2 SVGAGI come from the germline V gene. The CDR3 totals 15 residues. Between the trimmed V and J ends, which lost 0 bases and 5 bases, there was a span of 14 bases. Written as DNA, the CDR3 is TGTGCCAGCAGTTACTCGATCAGCGGGCCCCACGAGCAGTACTTC. Translating it yields CASSYSISGPHEQYF.

This clone has more than one count but fewer than ten. The V gene is TRBV19, the J gene TRBJ2-1; TRBD1 matches at 7 bases. Trimming took 3 bases from V and 5 from J; bases not matched to a gene: 13. Germline V gene lookup returns CDR1 LNHDA and CDR2 SQIVND (reference sequence). The CDR3 covers 17 residues. The CDR3 reads CASSIGRGSGYHNEQFF. The CDR3 coding sequence is TGTGCCAGTAGTATCGGCAGGGGGTCGGGGTACCACAATGAGCAGTTCTTC.

V is TRBV2 and J is TRBJ2-1; 10 bases map to TRBD2. The CDR3 loop spans 16 amino acids. The V gene end was trimmed by 9 bases and the J gene end by 5 bases; junction bases not matched to a gene: 13. Germline assignment: CDR1 SNHLY and CDR2 FYNNEI. The CDR3 DNA reads as TGTGCCAGGGGAAAACCGGGACTAGCGAGAAACAATGAGCAGTTCTTC. Amino acids: CARGKPGLARNNEQFF.